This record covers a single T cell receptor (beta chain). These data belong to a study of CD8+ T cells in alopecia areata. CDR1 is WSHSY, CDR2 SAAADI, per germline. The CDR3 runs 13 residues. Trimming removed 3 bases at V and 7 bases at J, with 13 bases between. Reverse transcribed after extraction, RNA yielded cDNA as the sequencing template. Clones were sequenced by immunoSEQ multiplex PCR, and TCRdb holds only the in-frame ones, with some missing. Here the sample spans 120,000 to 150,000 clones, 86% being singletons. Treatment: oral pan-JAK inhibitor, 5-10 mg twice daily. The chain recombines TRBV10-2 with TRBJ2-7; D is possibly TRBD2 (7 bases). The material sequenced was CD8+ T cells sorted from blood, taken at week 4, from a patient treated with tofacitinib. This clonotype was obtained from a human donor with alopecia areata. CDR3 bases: TGCGCCAGCAGTGAAGTAGGGGGGGAGGAGCAGTACTTC. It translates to CASSEVGGEEQYF.